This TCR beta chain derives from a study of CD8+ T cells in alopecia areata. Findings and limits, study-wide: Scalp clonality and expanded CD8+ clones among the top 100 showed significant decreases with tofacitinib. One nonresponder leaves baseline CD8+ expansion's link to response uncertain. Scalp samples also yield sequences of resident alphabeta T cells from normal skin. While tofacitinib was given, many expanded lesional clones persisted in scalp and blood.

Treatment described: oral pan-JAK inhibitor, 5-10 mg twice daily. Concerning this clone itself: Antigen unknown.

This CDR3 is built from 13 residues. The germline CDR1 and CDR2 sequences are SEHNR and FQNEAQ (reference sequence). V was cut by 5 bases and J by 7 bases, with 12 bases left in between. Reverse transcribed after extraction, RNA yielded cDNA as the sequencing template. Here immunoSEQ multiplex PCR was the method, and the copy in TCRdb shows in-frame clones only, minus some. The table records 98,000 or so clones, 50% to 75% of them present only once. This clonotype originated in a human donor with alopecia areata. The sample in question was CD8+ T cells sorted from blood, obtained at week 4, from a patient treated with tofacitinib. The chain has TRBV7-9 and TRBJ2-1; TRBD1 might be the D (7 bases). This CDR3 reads CASSPAGGNEQFF. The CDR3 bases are TGTGCCAGCAGCCCTGCAGGGGGGAATGAGCAGTTCTTC.